These 11 T cell receptor beta chains share one sample of origin, sequenced in a study of blood T cells in healthy people across ages (dated by TCRdb to the mid-2010s). Library method: 5' RACE. Reads for this sample came from an Illumina HiSeq 2500. A second PCR of about 7 to 12 cycles was performed with a sample-barcoded 5' primer and a J-beta primer mix. TCRdb trimmed the raw reads at Q25, called clones with MiXCR and kept productive beta chains. For every CDR3 protein sequence, its rows merge into one entry that carries the most common genes and DNA. Here the sample has roughly 1.5 million distinct CDR3 sequences; 35% to 45% occur a single time. The biggest ten clones account for 4% of the sample. The specimen sequenced was blood. All receptors derive from a woman aged 18-29 years in good health.

This clonotype has just a few counts. This chain links TRBV20-1 with TRBJ2-3; possibly TRBD2 for D (6 bases). The germline V gene encodes CDR1 DFQATT and CDR2 SNEGSKA (reference sequence). The CDR3 is 14 residues long. Deletions cut 3 bases from V and 5 bases from J, with 15 bases between. This CDR3 reads CSASGSAGRDTQYF. In DNA, the CDR3 is TGCAGTGCTAGTGGTTCTGCCGGGAGAGATACGCAGTATTTT.

The sample holds a few counts of this clonotype. V gene TRBV20-1 combines with J gene TRBJ2-1, with D possibly TRBD2 on 7 matching bases. The CDR3 is 16 amino acids. The germline gives CDR1 DFQATT, CDR2 SNEGSKA (reference sequence). V shed 0 bases and J shed 2 bases, with 14 bases lying between them. The chain's CDR3 is CSARDQRGATYNEQFF. The CDR3 DNA is TGCAGTGCTAGAGACCAACGGGGGGCTACCTACAATGAGCAGTTCTTC.

In its sample, this clonotype was seen a few times. This rearrangement joins TRBV21-1 to TRBJ1-2; the table calls TRBD1, which could not be checked here. TRBV21-1 is listed as a pseudogene. CDR3 length equals 17 residues. DNA for the CDR3: TGTGCCAGCAGCAAGGCACCAACAGGGGGCTGGGACTATGGCTACACCTTC. It specifies CASSKAPTGGWDYGYTF.

The chain employs TRBV5-1 and TRBJ2-5; 12 bases agree with TRBD2. The CDR3 contains 16 residues. Germline V gene sequence: CDR1 SGHRS, CDR2 YFSETQ. V trimming: 4 bases; J trimming: 2 bases; junction bases outside the gene matches: 6. CDR3 residues: CASSNRLAGEQETQYF. The CDR3 nucleotides are TGCGCCAGCAGCAACAGACTAGCGGGAGAGCAAGAGACCCAGTACTTC.

The chain couples TRBV9 to TRBJ2-5, with 9 bases aligning to TRBD1. V was pared by 4 bases and J by 5 bases, with 9 bases of the junction left unmatched. This CDR3 is 15 amino acids long. The germline CDR1 and CDR2 sequences are SGDLS and YYNGEE. The CDR3 protein is CASSKGRGTGETQYF. The CDR3 nucleotides are TGTGCCAGCAGCAAAGGAAGAGGGACAGGGGAGACCCAGTACTTC.

The CDR3 sequence is CASSVEPSWREQYF. The CDR3 DNA follows: TGTGCCAGCAGCGTAGAACCTAGCTGGAGGGAGCAGTACTTC. This sequence joins TRBV7-8 and TRBJ2-7, with D possibly matching TRBD2 (5 bases). The CDR3 extends over 14 amino acids. Trimming took off 5 bases at V and 7 bases at J, with 18 bases between the two ends. Germline CDR1 is SGHVS and CDR2 is FQNEAQ.

V gene TRBV12-3 or TRBV12-4 combines with J gene TRBJ2-7; D remains unclear. The DNA end lines up better with TRBJ2-5; the J call may be wrong. The CDR3 contains 13 residues. The CDR3 loop reads CASSLNSVRTQYF. Here the CDR3 DNA reads TGTGCCAGCAGTTTAAATTCAGTCAGGACCCAGTACTTC.

Concerning this clonotype itself: Its ends do not fully match the called genes, so a read error is possible. This chain joins TRBV7-2 and TRBJ2-7, with TRBD1 matching over 8 bases. Germline CDR1 SGHTA, CDR2 FQGNSA. This CDR3 has 14 residues. The CDR3 loop reads CASGPGQASYEQYF. For the CDR3, the DNA is TGTGCCAGCGGCCCGGGACAGGCTTCCTACGAGCAGTATTTC.

This clonotype was picked up a small number of times. The CDR3 loop is CAISEPGGNQPQHF. The CDR3 DNA reads TGTGCCATCAGTGAGCCAGGGGGCAATCAGCCCCAGCATTTT. The chain links TRBV10-3 to TRBJ1-5, with a tentative D call TRBD1 (6 bases). Germline loops: CDR1 ENHRY, CDR2 SYGVKD. CDR3 size: 14 residues. The V and J ends lost 2 bases and 2 bases respectively, with 7 bases between them.

This clonotype was observed a few times. This chain connects TRBV20-1 to TRBJ2-1; 7 nucleotides match TRBD1. This CDR3 comprises 14 residues. CDR1 and CDR2 from the germline V gene are DFQATT and SNEGSKA (reference sequence). V lost 4 bases, J lost 5 bases, and 8 bases stayed unmatched. For the CDR3, the DNA is TGCAGTGCTACCACCCGACAGGGAGACAATGAGCAGTTCTTC. Its protein product is CSATTRQGDNEQFF.

The chain employs TRBV5-1 and TRBJ2-5; D unresolved. CDR3 length: 13 residues. The V gene's germline CDR1 is SGHRS and CDR2 YFSETQ. The V end was cut by 4 bases, the J end by 2 bases, with 9 bases between. DNA for the CDR3: TGCGCCAGCAGCGAAACGGATCAAGAGACCCAGTACTTC. This sequence encodes CASSETDQETQYF. Full variable domain (outside the CDR3, taken from reference TRBV5-1 and TRBJ2-5): KAGVTQTPRYLIKTRGQQVTLSCSPISGHRSVSWYQQTPGQGLQFLFEYFSETQRNKGNFPGRFSGRQFSNSRSEMNVSTLELGDSALYLCASSETDQETQYFGPGTRLLVL.